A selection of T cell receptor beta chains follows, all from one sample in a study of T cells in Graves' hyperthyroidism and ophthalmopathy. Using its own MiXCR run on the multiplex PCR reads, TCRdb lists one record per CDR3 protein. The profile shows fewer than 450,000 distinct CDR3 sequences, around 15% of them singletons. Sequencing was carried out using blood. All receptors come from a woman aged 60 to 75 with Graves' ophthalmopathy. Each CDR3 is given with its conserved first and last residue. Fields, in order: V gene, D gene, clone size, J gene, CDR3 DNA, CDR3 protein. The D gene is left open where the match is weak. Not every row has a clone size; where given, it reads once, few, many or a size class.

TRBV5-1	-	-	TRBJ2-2	TGCGCCAGCAGCTTTAGGGTGGCCGGGGAGCTGTTTTTT	CASSFRVAGELFF
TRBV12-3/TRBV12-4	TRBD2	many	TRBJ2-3	TGTGCCAGCAACCTAGCGGGAATCACAGATACGCAGTATTTT	CASNLAGITDTQYF
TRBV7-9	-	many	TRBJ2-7	TGTGCCAGCAGTGGGGCAGGGTCCTCCTACGAGCAGTACTTC	CASSGAGSSYEQYF
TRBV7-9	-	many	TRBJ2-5	TGTGCCAGCAGCTTAGTAACCGCACAAGAGACCCAGTACTTC	CASSLVTAQETQYF
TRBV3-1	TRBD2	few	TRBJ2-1	TGTGCCAGCAGCCAAGATCGTAGCGGGTCCAATGAGCAGTTCTTC	CASSQDRSGSNEQFF
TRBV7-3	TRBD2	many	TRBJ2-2	TGTGCCAGCAGCTTACGGGGGGATGGCGGGGAGCTGTTTTTT	CASSLRGDGGELFF
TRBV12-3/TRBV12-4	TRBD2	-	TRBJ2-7	TGTGCCAGCAGTTTAGAGCGGGATTACGAGCAGTACTTC	CASSLERDYEQYF
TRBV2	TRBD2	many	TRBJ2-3	TGTGCCAGCAGTGAGGGACTAGCGGGAGGGCCCGGAGATACGCAGTATTTT	CASSEGLAGGPGDTQYF
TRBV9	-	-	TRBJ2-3	TGTGCCAGCAGCGCCCACGGGACTGGCAACACCGATACGCAGTATTTT	CASSAHGTGNTDTQYF
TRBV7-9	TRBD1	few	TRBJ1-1	TGTGCCAGCAGCTCCGAACAGGGGTTTGCTGAAGCTTTCTTT	CASSSEQGFAEAFF
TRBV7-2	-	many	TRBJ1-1	TGTGCCAGCAGCTTAGCTAGCACCGCCACTGAAGCTTTCTTT	CASSLASTATEAFF
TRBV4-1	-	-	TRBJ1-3	TGCGCCAGCAGCCAAGAACCCTCGAGGCGTAAAGTCACCATATATTTT	CASSQEPSRRKVTIYF
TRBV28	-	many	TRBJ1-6	TGTGCCAGCAGGAGGTCCTATAATTCACCCCTCCACTTT	CASRRSYNSPLHF